These T cell receptor beta chains were read from a single sample in a study of post-analysis software for immune sequencing data. TCRdb independently ran MiXCR on the PCR reads; one entry per CDR3 protein. Among under 900,000 distinct CDR3 sequences listed, approximately 53% were seen once. Sequenced input: blood. These receptors were obtained from a girl under 18 with multiple sclerosis. The CDR3 runs from the conserved cysteine through the conserved F or W. A D gene is named only where the DNA matches it firmly. Clone size is not always given. Where it is, it says once, few, many or a class for expanded clones.

TRBV12-3/TRBV12-4,TRBJ2-3,few,.,CASSLDSENTQYF,TGTGCCAGCAGTTTAGATAGTGAGAATACGCAGTATTTT
TRBV15,TRBJ2-3,.,.,CATSRDKGWLTDTQYF,TGTGCCACCAGCAGAGATAAAGGATGGCTCACAGATACGCAGTATTTT
TRBV3-1,TRBJ2-1,.,TRBD2,CASSLKRLTSGGPSSYNEQFF,TGTGCCAGCAGCCTAAAGCGTCTGACTAGCGGGGGGCCGAGCTCCTACAATGAGCAGTTCTTC
TRBV7-9,TRBJ2-7,once,.,CASSTRGGSHEQYF,TGTGCCAGCAGCACCCGGGGCGGCAGCCACGAGCAGTACTTC
TRBV5-1,TRBJ2-6,once,.,CASRQGTASGANVLTF,TGCGCCAGCAGACAGGGTACAGCGTCCGGGGCCAACGTCCTGACTTTC
TRBV5-6,TRBJ1-5,few,.,CASSFRWRVDQPQHF,TGTGCCAGCAGCTTCCGCTGGCGGGTTGATCAGCCCCAGCATTTT
TRBV7-2,TRBJ1-2,.,.,CASSPTGGYGFTF,TGTGCCAGCAGCCCTACGGGAGGCTATGGCTTCACCTTC
TRBV5-5,TRBJ2-1,few,TRBD2,CASSPIGGLARGEQFF,TGTGCCAGCAGCCCTATCGGGGGACTAGCGAGGGGTGAGCAGTTCTTC
TRBV7-2,TRBJ1-2,.,.,CASSSQTRMSSYGYTF,TGTGCCAGCAGCTCGCAGACAAGAATGAGCAGCTATGGCTACACCTTC
TRBV25-1,TRBJ1-1,.,.,CASSPGHGDTEAFF,TGTGCCAGCAGTCCGGGACACGGGGACACTGAAGCTTTCTTT
TRBV5-1,TRBJ2-7,.,.,CASSLEHPSYEQYF,TGCGCCAGCAGCTTGGAGCACCCATCCTACGAGCAGTACTTC
TRBV6-5,TRBJ1-1,.,.,CASSYSRWGAPKGTEAFF,TGTGCCAGCAGTTACTCGAGATGGGGGGCCCCTAAGGGGACTGAAGCTTTCTTT
TRBV7-3,TRBJ2-5,.,.,CASSSKGRETQYF,TGTGCCAGCAGCTCTAAGGGCCGGGAGACCCAGTACTTC
TRBV15,TRBJ1-2,.,TRBD1,CATSRAARQGWGYTF,TGTGCCACCAGCAGAGCCGCGCGACAGGGGTGGGGCTACACCTTC
TRBV12-3/TRBV12-4,TRBJ2-1,.,.,CASSSLMGNEQFF,TGTGCCAGCAGTTCGTTGATGGGCAATGAGCAGTTCTTC
TRBV7-9,TRBJ2-4,few,.,CASSDSASGLEQYF,TGTGCCAGCAGCGATAGTGCATCAGGGCTTGAGCAGTACTTC
TRBV6-5,TRBJ1-2,.,TRBD1,CASSPPGQGGGYTF,TGTGCCAGCAGTCCTCCGGGACAGGGAGGTGGCTACACCTTC
TRBV20-1,TRBJ2-5,.,.,CSAREGRGAKTQYF,TGCAGTGCTAGGGAGGGACGAGGGGCGAAGACCCAGTACTTC
TRBV6-6,TRBJ2-1,few,.,CASRRETGWGYINEQFF,TGTGCCAGCAGACGCGAAACAGGGTGGGGGTACATCAATGAGCAGTTCTTC
TRBV14,TRBJ2-4,.,.,CASSHNRVYGIQYF,TGTGCCAGCAGCCACAACAGGGTATATGGCATTCAGTACTTC
TRBV5-6,TRBJ1-6,.,.,CASSWRGNSPLHF,TGTGCCAGCAGCTGGCGGGGGAATTCACCCCTCCACTTT
TRBV20-1,TRBJ2-7,.,TRBD2,CSASDRDYSSYEQYF,TGCAGTGCTAGCGACCGGGACTACAGCTCCTACGAGCAGTACTTC
TRBV2,TRBJ2-6,.,TRBD1,CARGTGISGANVLTF,TGTGCCAGGGGGACAGGGATCTCTGGGGCCAACGTCCTGACTTTC
TRBV7-9,TRBJ2-5,few,TRBD1,CASSRGTGTQQYF,TGTGCCAGCAGCCGCGGGACAGGGACTCAACAGTACTTC
TRBV5-1,TRBJ2-7,.,.,CASSLGSLYEQYF,TGCGCCAGCAGCTTGGGCAGTCTCTACGAGCAGTACTTC
TRBV12-3/TRBV12-4,TRBJ1-2,.,.,CASSLPGRNGYTF,TGTGCCAGCAGTCTCCCCGGCCGGAATGGCTACACCTTC
TRBV7-3,TRBJ2-3,.,TRBD2,CASKAGGSTDTQYF,TGTGCCAGCAAAGCGGGGGGGAGCACAGATACGCAGTATTTT
TRBV6-1,TRBJ1-5,few,.,CASSGPGSNAVQPQHF,TGTGCCAGCAGTGGGCCAGGGTCAAATGCGGTTCAGCCCCAGCATTTT
TRBV5-1,TRBJ2-3,.,.,CASSLDPNTQYF,TGCGCCAGCAGCTTGGACCCAAATACGCAGTATTTT
TRBV6-2/TRBV6-3,TRBJ2-7,few,TRBD2,CASSYGTSGRYEQYF,TGTGCCAGCAGTTACGGGACTAGCGGGAGGTACGAGCAGTACTTC
TRBV2,TRBJ1-5,.,TRBD1,CASNRGQGATQPQHF,TGTGCCAGCAATAGGGGACAGGGGGCAACTCAGCCCCAGCATTTT
TRBV7-9,TRBJ2-4,few,TRBD1,CASSFGDRGTKNIQYF,TGTGCCAGCAGCTTTGGTGACAGGGGGACCAAAAACATTCAGTACTTC
TRBV25-1,TRBJ2-1,.,.,CASSEGRGVYNEQFF,TGCGCCAGCAGCGAGGGGCGGGGAGTCTACAATGAGCAGTTCTTC
TRBV29-1,TRBJ1-1,many,.,CSALNTEAFF,TGCAGCGCCCTGAACACTGAAGCTTTCTTT
TRBV12-3/TRBV12-4,TRBJ1-1,.,.,CASTPGGVEAFF,TGTGCCAGCACCCCGGGGGGTGTTGAAGCTTTCTTT
TRBV7-2,TRBJ1-5,.,.,CASSFGVAPGPSNQPQHF,TGTGCCAGCAGCTTCGGGGTAGCTCCGGGCCCTAGCAATCAGCCCCAGCATTTT
TRBV20-1,TRBJ2-5,.,TRBD2,CSARWLRTSLYQETQYF,TGCAGTGCTAGATGGCTCCGGACTAGCTTGTACCAAGAGACCCAGTACTTC
TRBV27,TRBJ2-3,few,TRBD2,CASSLSASGVRASGQYF,TGTGCCAGCAGTTTATCGGCTAGCGGGGTCCGTGCTTCGGGGCAGTATTTT
TRBV9,TRBJ1-2,.,.,CASSALYGYTF,TGTGCCAGCAGCGCGCTTTATGGCTACACCTTC
TRBV7-9,TRBJ2-5,.,.,CASSSGSTQYF,TGTGCCAGCAGCTCCGGATCGACCCAGTACTTC
TRBV6-1,TRBJ1-2,.,.,CASNQGGMGYTF,TGTGCCAGCAACCAGGGAGGCATGGGCTACACCTTC
TRBV10-3,TRBJ2-1,.,TRBD2,CAIRGGSSYNEQFF,TGTGCCATCAGGGGCGGGAGCTCCTACAATGAGCAGTTCTTC
TRBV12-3/TRBV12-4,TRBJ2-7,.,.,CASSFGTRSSPSYEQYF,TGTGCCAGCAGTTTCGGTACGAGGAGCTCCCCCTCCTACGAGCAGTACTTC
TRBV7-3,TRBJ2-5,many,.,CASSLEVRETQYF,TGTGCCAGCAGCTTAGAAGTGAGGGAGACCCAGTACTTC
TRBV5-1,TRBJ1-6,once,.,CASSPSGPRNSPLHF,TGCGCCAGCAGCCCCAGCGGACCTAGGAATTCACCCCTCCACTTT
TRBV20-1,TRBJ2-3,few,.,CSGTGGVDTQYF,TGCAGTGGAACGGGGGGCGTGGATACGCAGTATTTT
TRBV20-1,TRBJ2-7,many,TRBD2,CSAPSGRAYEQYF,TGCAGTGCCCCTAGCGGGAGGGCCTACGAGCAGTACTTC
TRBV27,TRBJ2-1,.,TRBD2,CASSVSGRFNEQFF,TGTGCCAGCAGCGTTAGCGGGAGATTCAATGAGCAGTTCTTC
TRBV20-1,TRBJ1-2,.,.,CSARLRDGYTF,TGCAGTGCTAGACTGAGGGATGGCTACACCTTC
TRBV2,TRBJ2-1,.,.,CASSEPGKQFF,TGTGCCAGCAGTGAACCAGGAAAGCAGTTCTTC
TRBV12-3/TRBV12-4,TRBJ2-5,few,.,CASSPRSWYQETQYF,TGTGCCAGCAGTCCGAGGTCGTGGTACCAAGAGACCCAGTACTTC
TRBV20-1,TRBJ2-4,.,.,CSARGRGGNIQYF,TGCAGTGCTAGAGGGAGGGGCGGGAACATTCAGTACTTC
TRBV6-5,TRBJ1-2,.,.,CASSPDQESYGYTF,TGTGCCAGCAGTCCGGACCAGGAAAGCTATGGCTACACCTTC
TRBV29-1,TRBJ1-2,.,.,CSVGRGFSYGYTF,TGCAGCGTTGGGAGGGGGTTCAGCTATGGCTACACCTTC